These 18 T cell receptor beta chains originate from one sample sequenced in a study of a mutant IDH1 vaccine in newly diagnosed glioma. Assay: immunoSEQ multiplex PCR; the TCRdb copy retains only in-frame clones and omits some. The top ten clones hold 4% to 5.5% of a sample with tens of thousands of clones, around 83% of them seen once. As to time point: baseline, week 1 (first vaccination visit). The treatment denotes: pre-vaccination baseline after standard-of-care therapy. Specimen: peripheral blood mononuclear cells (PBMCs), collected from a glioma patient treated with radiotherapy, temozolomide or both. Every receptor here comes from a woman between 18 and 30 years old with glioma. Some clones in this sample may be carry-over from other donors' samples.

This clone is medium-sized by share. The chain uses TRBV5-4 and TRBJ1-1; 7 positions agree with TRBD1. Germline CDR1 SGHNT, CDR2 YYREEE (reference sequence). The CDR3 has 15 amino acids. V gave up 4 bases and J gave up 3 bases; unmatched junction bases: 9. This chain's CDR3 is CASSPRGGSDTEAFF. The CDR3 DNA reads TGTGCCAGCAGCCCCAGGGGGGGGAGCGACACTGAAGCTTTCTTT. Drawing the rest from reference TRBV5-4 and TRBJ1-1, the complete variable domain is ETGVTQSPTHLIKTRGQQVTLRCSSQSGHNTVSWYQQALGQGPQFIFQYYREEENGRGNFPPRFSGLQFPNYSSELNVNALELDDSALYLCASSPRGGSDTEAFFGQGTRLTVV.

This sequence joins TRBV6-5 and TRBJ2-1; 8 bases are shared with TRBD1. The CDR3 extends over 14 amino acids. With V trimmed by 0 bases and J by 7 bases, 2 bases remained unmatched. The germline V gene has CDR1 MNHEY and CDR2 SVGAGI. CDR3 amino acids: CASSYSDRANEQFF. The CDR3 coding sequence is TGTGCCAGCAGTTACTCGGACAGGGCAAATGAGCAGTTCTTC.

This rearrangement joins TRBV9 to TRBJ2-2, with 7 bases matching TRBD1. Trimming took 0 bases from V and 3 from J; bases not matched to a gene: 11. The germline CDR1 and CDR2 sequences are SGDLS and YYNGEE. The CDR3 extends over 18 amino acids. The CDR3 nucleotides read TGTGCCAGCAGCGTAGAGGCTGGGGGACAGTCGCACACCGGGGAGCTGTTTTTT. Protein sequence: CASSVEAGGQSHTGELFF.

The chain uses TRBV5-6 and TRBJ2-7; TRBD2 matches at 14 bases. This CDR3 has 18 residues. CDR1 and CDR2 (germline): SGHDT, YYEEEE. The junction had 11 bases not matched to a gene; V was cut back by 4 bases and J by 2 bases. CDR3 residues: CASSLRTSGRPLTYEQYF. The CDR3 coding sequence is TGTGCCAGCAGCCTGAGGACTAGCGGGAGGCCCCTTACCTACGAGCAGTACTTC.

The rearrangement joins TRBV19 to TRBJ1-1; the D is unclear. Germline CDR1 and CDR2: LNHDA and SQIVND (reference sequence). Trimming shortened V by 5 bases and J by 6 bases, and 10 bases separated the two germline ends. The CDR3 runs 12 residues. CDR3 DNA: TGTGCCAGTAGTGTGGGGTTCGCTGAAGCTTTCTTT. As protein: CASSVGFAEAFF.

CDR3 coding DNA: TGTGCCAGCCAAGCGGAGAACAATGAGCAGTTCTTC. Translated: CASQAENNEQFF. This sequence joins TRBV14 and TRBJ2-1, with D possibly TRBD2 on 5 matching bases. Germline CDR1 SGHDN, CDR2 FVKESK. Between the trimmed V and J ends, which lost 8 bases and 5 bases, there was a span of 10 bases. This CDR3 has 12 residues.

Written as DNA, the CDR3 is TGTGCCAGCTCACCAAATCCGGGTTCCACTGAAGCTTTCTTT. Protein: CASSPNPGSTEAFF. V and J are TRBV18 and TRBJ1-1; D not certain. The CDR3 has 14 amino acids. Trimming took off 2 bases at V and 4 bases at J, with 11 bases between the two ends. Germline values: CDR1 KGHSH, CDR2 LQKENI.

The chain employs TRBV5-4 and TRBJ1-3; possibly TRBD1 for D (5 bases). This CDR3 has 17 amino acids. V lost 3 bases and J 0 bases, leaving 16 bases between the germline ends. Per the germline V gene, CDR1 is SGHNT and CDR2 is YYREEE (reference sequence). CDR3 bases: TGTGCCAGCAGCTCTGGGGGGGACGGCCCCTCTGGAAACACCATATATTTT. Residues: CASSSGGDGPSGNTIYF.

The V and J genes are TRBV6-6 and TRBJ2-5; D ambiguous. Trimming stripped 6 bases from V and 5 bases from J, with 10 bases between. CDR1 and CDR2 (germline): MNHNY, SVGAGI (reference sequence). The CDR3 sequence is 12 residues long. The CDR3 sequence: CASSPPVETQYF. In DNA form, the CDR3 reads TGTGCCAGCAGCCCCCCGGTCGAGACCCAGTACTTC.

V usage is TRBV5-6 and J usage is TRBJ2-3, with 9 nucleotides matching TRBD2. The CDR3 sequence is 16 residues long. V dropped 1 base and J dropped 2; count of bases not matched to a gene: 5. CDR1 SGHDT and CDR2 YYEEEE come from the germline V gene. The CDR3: CASSLMASGNTDTQYF. CDR3 DNA sequence: TGTGCCAGCAGCTTGATGGCTAGCGGGAACACAGATACGCAGTATTTT.

CDR3 nucleotides: TGTGCCAGCAGTGTTGAAAAACCGGGACAGACCTACGAGCAGTACTTC. It yields the protein CASSVEKPGQTYEQYF. This chain uses TRBV2 with TRBJ2-7; the match to TRBD1 covers 7 bases. This CDR3 spans 16 amino acids. V shed 4 bases, J shed 2 bases, and the junction held 11 bases outside the gene matches. CDR1 and CDR2 from the germline V gene are SNHLY and FYNNEI.

DNA for the CDR3: TGTGCCAGCAGCTTAGGGGGGAGAGGGGCCATCCAAGAGACCCAGTACTTC. Translated, it gives CASSLGGRGAIQETQYF. The rearrangement joins TRBV7-7 to TRBJ2-5, with D perhaps matching TRBD1 or TRBD2 (5 bases each). The germline CDR1 and CDR2 sequences are SSHAT and FNYEAQ (reference sequence). Between the trimmed V and J ends, which lost 1 base and 1 base, there was a span of 16 bases. This CDR3 has 17 residues. The variable domain in full, completed from reference TRBV7-7 and TRBJ2-5, reads GAGVSQSPRYKVTKRGQDVTLRCDPISSHATLYWYQQALGQGPEFLTYFNYEAQPDKSGLPSDRFSAERPEGSISTLTIQRTEQRDSAMYRCASSLGGRGAIQETQYFGPGTRLLVL.

CDR3 nucleotide sequence: TGTGCCAGCAGTGCGGGACAGGGGTTCTCTGGGGCCAACGTCCTGACTTTC. It encodes CASSAGQGFSGANVLTF. The rearrangement joins TRBV6-1 to TRBJ2-6, with TRBD1 matching over 10 bases. The CDR3 sequence is 17 residues long. The V segment lost 4 bases and the J segment 0 bases; nucleotides outside the gene matches: 3. CDR1 and CDR2 (germline): MNHNS, SASEGT.

The chain employs TRBV2 and TRBJ2-5; perhaps D is TRBD1 or TRBD2 (5 bases each). CDR3 length: 13 amino acids. The germline V gene encodes CDR1 SNHLY and CDR2 FYNNEI. V was shortened by 8 bases and J by 2 bases, with 12 bases between the two germline ends. The CDR3: CASGRGRQETQYF. CDR3 DNA sequence: TGTGCCAGCGGCCGGGGCAGACAAGAGACCCAGTACTTC.

This sequence joins TRBV13 and TRBJ2-1, with D hard to call. The CDR3 covers 14 residues. Germline lookup yields CDR1 PRHDT and CDR2 FYEKMQ (reference sequence). V lost 1 base and J lost 7, with 11 bases in between. As DNA, the CDR3 is TGTGCCAGCAGCTTAGAAGAGACGAATAATGAGCAGTTCTTC. Its translation is CASSLEETNNEQFF.

V is TRBV5-4 and J is TRBJ2-5, with 9 bases that match TRBD2. The germline V gene has CDR1 SGHNT and CDR2 YYREEE (reference sequence). The CDR3 sequence is 16 residues long. V lost 1 base to trimming and J lost 2 bases; unmatched junction nucleotides: 6. The DNA of the CDR3 is TGTGCCAGCAGCTTGTTTGGTAGCGGGAGACAAGAGACCCAGTACTTC. Translated, it gives CASSLFGSGRQETQYF. The whole variable domain, filled in from reference TRBV5-4 and TRBJ2-5, reads ETGVTQSPTHLIKTRGQQVTLRCSSQSGHNTVSWYQQALGQGPQFIFQYYREEENGRGNFPPRFSGLQFPNYSSELNVNALELDDSALYLCASSLFGSGRQETQYFGPGTRLLVL.

This clone has a handful of counts. The chain links TRBV5-1 to TRBJ1-1, with a possible D match to TRBD1 (5 bases). Germline lookup yields CDR1 SGHRS and CDR2 YFSETQ. Between the trimmed V and J ends, which lost 0 bases and 1 base, there was a span of 7 bases. CDR3 size: 14 residues. This CDR3 is CASSLEGPNTEAFF. Here the CDR3 DNA reads TGCGCCAGCAGCTTGGAGGGACCGAACACTGAAGCTTTCTTT.

The CDR3, as DNA: TGTGCCAGCAGCCCTCGGGGGTCAACTAATGAAAAACTGTTTTTT. Protein product: CASSPRGSTNEKLFF. The rearrangement uses TRBV5-6 and TRBJ1-4; D might be TRBD1 (5 bases). Germline CDR1 and CDR2: SGHDT and YYEEEE. Trimming removed 4 bases from V and 0 bases from J, with 10 bases in between. This CDR3 contains 15 residues.